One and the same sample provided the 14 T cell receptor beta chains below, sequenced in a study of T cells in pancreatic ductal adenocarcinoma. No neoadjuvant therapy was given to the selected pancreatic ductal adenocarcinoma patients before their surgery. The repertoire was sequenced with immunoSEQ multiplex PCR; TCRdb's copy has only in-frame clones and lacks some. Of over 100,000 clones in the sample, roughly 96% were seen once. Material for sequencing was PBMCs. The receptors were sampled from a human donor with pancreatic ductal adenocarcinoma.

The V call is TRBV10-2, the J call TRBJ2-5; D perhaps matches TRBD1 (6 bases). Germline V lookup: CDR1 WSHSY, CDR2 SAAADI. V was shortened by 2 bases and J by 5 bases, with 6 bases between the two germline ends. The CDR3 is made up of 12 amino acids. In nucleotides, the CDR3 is TGCGCCAGCAGTGAGCAGGGGGAGACCCAGTACTTC. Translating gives CASSEQGETQYF.

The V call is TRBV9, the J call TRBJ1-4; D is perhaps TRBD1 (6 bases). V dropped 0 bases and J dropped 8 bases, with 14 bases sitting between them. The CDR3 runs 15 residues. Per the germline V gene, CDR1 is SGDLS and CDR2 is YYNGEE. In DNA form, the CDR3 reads TGTGCCAGCAGCGTAGGCGGGGGCGTCGGGGAAAAACTGTTTTTT. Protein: CASSVGGGVGEKLFF.

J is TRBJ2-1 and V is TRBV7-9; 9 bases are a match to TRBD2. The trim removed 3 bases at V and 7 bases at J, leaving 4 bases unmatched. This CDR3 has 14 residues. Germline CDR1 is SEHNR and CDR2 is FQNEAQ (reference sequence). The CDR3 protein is CASSLGLAGNEQFF. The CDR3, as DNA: TGTGCCAGCAGCTTGGGGCTAGCGGGGAATGAGCAGTTCTTC.

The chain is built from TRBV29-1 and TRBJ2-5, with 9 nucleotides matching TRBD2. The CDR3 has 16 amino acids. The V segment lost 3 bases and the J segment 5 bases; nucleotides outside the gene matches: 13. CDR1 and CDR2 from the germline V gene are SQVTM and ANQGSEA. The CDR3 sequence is CSVEGLAGTKMETQYF. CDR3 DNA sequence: TGCAGCGTTGAGGGTCTAGCGGGAACCAAGATGGAGACCCAGTACTTC.

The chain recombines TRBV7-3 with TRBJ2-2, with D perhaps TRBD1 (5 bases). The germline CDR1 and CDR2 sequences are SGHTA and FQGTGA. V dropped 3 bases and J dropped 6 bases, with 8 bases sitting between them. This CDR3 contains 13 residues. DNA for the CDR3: TGTGCCAGCAGCTTGCAGACAGCCGGGGAGCTGTTTTTT. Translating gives CASSLQTAGELFF.

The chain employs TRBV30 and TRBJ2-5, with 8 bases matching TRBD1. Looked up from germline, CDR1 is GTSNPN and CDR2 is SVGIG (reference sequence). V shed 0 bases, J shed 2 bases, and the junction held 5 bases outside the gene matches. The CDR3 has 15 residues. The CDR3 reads CAWSVVQGVQETQYF. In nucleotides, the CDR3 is TGTGCCTGGAGTGTTGTACAGGGGGTGCAAGAGACCCAGTACTTC.

The DNA of the CDR3 is TGTGCCAGCAGCTCCGGTTTGTCGACCGGGGAGCTGTTTTTT. Amino acids: CASSSGLSTGELFF. The chain is built from TRBV7-3 and TRBJ2-2, with unresolved D. V lost 4 bases and J 5 bases, leaving 11 bases between the germline ends. CDR1 is SGHTA and CDR2 is FQGTGA in the germline V gene. The CDR3 sequence is 14 residues long.

The CDR3 DNA follows: TGTGCCAGCAAATCGGGGGGCCTAGAGACCCAGTACTTC. Its protein is CASKSGGLETQYF. This sequence joins TRBV28 and TRBJ2-5; tentatively, D is TRBD2 (7 bases). CDR3 size: 13 residues. Germline CDR1 MDHEN, CDR2 SYDVKM. V was shortened by 7 bases and J by 4 bases, with 13 bases between the two germline ends.

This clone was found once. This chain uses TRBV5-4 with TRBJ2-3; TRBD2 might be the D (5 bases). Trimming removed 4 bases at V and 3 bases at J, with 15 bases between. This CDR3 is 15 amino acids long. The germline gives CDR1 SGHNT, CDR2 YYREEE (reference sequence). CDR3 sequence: CASSGSLGGTDTQYF. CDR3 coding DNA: TGTGCCAGCAGCGGTTCGCTTGGCGGGACAGATACGCAGTATTTT.

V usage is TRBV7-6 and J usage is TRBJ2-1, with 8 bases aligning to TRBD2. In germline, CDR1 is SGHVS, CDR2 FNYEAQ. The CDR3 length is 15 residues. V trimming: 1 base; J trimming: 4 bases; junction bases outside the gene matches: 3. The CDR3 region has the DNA TGTGCCAGCAGCTTAGGGACTAGCCTATACAATGAGCAGTTCTTC. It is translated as CASSLGTSLYNEQFF.

CDR3 sequence reads: CASSHGDRGPYEQYF. CDR3 bases: TGTGCCAGCAGCCACGGGGACAGGGGGCCATACGAGCAGTACTTC. This chain joins TRBV4-2 and TRBJ2-7, with 12 bases fitting TRBD1. The CDR3 has 15 residues. J lost 4 bases, V lost 3 bases, and 4 bases had no gene match. The germline CDR1 and CDR2 sequences are LGHNA and YNFKEQ.

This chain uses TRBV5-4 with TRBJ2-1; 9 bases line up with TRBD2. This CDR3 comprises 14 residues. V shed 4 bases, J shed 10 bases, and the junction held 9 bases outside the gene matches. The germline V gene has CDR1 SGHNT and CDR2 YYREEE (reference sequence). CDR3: CASSHISGRGEQFF. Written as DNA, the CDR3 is TGTGCCAGCAGCCACATTAGCGGGAGAGGAGAGCAGTTCTTC.

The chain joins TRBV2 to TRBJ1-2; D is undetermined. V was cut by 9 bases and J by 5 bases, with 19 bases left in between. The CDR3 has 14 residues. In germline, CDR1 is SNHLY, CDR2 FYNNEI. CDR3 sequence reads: CASRDAITTYGYTF. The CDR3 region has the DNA TGTGCCAGTCGCGACGCTATTACGACTTATGGCTACACCTTC.

The CDR3 loop is CASSLAFTGELFF. CDR3 nucleotide sequence: TGTGCCAGCAGCTTAGCCTTCACCGGGGAGCTGTTTTTT. This chain uses TRBV11-2 with TRBJ2-2; D gene ambiguous. The CDR3 spans 13 residues. Germline V gene data show CDR1 as SGHAT and CDR2 as FQNNGV. The V end was cut by 1 base, the J end by 4 bases, with 4 bases between.